The entry below describes one T cell receptor (beta chain). In the authors' workflow: By means of reference gene primer amplification, nucleated cell counts were estimated. Data came from immunoSEQ multiplex PCR; TCRdb stores just in-frame clones and leaves some out. D and trimming were read from the DNA, whereas the V and J calls and clone size are those reported in that table. The table has some 76,000 clones, roughly 80% seen once. The entry originates in a study of blood T cell repertoires in COVID-19. The overall study: Sites across the United States, Italy and Spain contributed samples from acute and convalescent COVID-19.

Per germline, CDR1 SEHNR and CDR2 FQNEAQ (reference sequence). V lost 5 bases to trimming and J lost 3 bases; unmatched junction nucleotides: 6. CDR3 size: 15 residues. Sequencing input: peripheral blood. This clonotype was sampled from a human donor in a cohort sampled during active COVID-19. This chain links TRBV7-9 with TRBJ2-2; TRBD1 aligns across 7 bases. For the CDR3, the DNA is TGTGCCAGCAGCGCGACAGGGAGCGACACCGGGGAGCTGTTTTTT. Protein product: CASSATGSDTGELFF.